This T cell receptor beta chain was documented in a study of technical replicates of blood from several donors. Germline V gene lookup returns CDR1 MNHNY and CDR2 SVGAGI (reference sequence). V lost 10 bases to trimming and J lost 1 base, with 11 bases between them. CDR3 size: 12 residues. The protocol was immunoSEQ multiplex PCR, while the TCRdb copy is restricted to in-frame clones and leaves out a portion. The sample yields 50,000 to 65,000 clones, more than 85% seen once. The genes are TRBV6-6 and TRBJ2-7; possible D gene TRBD2, 6 bases. Sequencing was performed on PBMCs. The source of this sequence is a human donor in good health. Some clones in this sample may be carry-over from other donors' samples. CDR3 protein: CATGTLSYEQYF. DNA of the CDR3: TGTGCCACCGGGACTTTATCCTACGAGCAGTACTTC.